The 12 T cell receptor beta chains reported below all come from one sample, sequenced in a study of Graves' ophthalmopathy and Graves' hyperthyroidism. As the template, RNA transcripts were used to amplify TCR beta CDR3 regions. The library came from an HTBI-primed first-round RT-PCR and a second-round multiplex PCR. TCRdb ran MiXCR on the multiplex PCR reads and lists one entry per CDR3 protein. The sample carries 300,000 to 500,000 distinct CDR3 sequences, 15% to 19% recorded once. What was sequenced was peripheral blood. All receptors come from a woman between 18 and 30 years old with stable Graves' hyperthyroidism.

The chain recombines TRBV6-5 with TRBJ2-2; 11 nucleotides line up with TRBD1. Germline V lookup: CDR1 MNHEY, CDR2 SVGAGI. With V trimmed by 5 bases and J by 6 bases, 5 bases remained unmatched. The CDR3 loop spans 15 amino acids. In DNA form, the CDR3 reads TGTGCCAGCAGTCACGGGACAGGGGGGGCCGGGGAGCTGTTTTTT. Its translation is CASSHGTGGAGELFF.

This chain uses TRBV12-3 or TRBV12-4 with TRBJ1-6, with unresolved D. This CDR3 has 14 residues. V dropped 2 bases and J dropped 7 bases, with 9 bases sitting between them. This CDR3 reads CASSLLKGNSPLHF. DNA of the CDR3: TGTGCCAGCAGTTTATTGAAGGGCAATTCACCCCTCCACTTT.

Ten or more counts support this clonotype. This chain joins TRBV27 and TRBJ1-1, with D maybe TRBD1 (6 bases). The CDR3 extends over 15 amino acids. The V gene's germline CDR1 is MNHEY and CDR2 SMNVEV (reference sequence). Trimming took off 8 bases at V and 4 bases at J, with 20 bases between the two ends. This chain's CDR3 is CASGRGHTPGTEAFF. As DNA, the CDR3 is TGTGCCAGCGGCCGGGGGCACACCCCGGGCACTGAAGCTTTCTTT.

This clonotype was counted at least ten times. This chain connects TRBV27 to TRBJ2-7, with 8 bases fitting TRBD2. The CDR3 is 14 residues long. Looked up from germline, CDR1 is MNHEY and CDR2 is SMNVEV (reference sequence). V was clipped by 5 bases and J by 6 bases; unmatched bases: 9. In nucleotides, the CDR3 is TGTGCCAGCAGTCCCGGGGGGGGATCGCGCGAGCAGTACTTC. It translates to CASSPGGGSREQYF.

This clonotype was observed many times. This CDR3 is CASSAPGQGPFSYNSPLHF. In DNA, the CDR3 is TGTGCCAGCAGTGCACCGGGACAGGGGCCTTTCTCCTATAATTCACCCCTCCACTTT. The rearrangement joins TRBV2 to TRBJ1-6; 10 bases match TRBD1. CDR3 length: 19 residues. Germline lookup yields CDR1 SNHLY and CDR2 FYNNEI. Losses at the gene ends were 4 bases for V and 0 bases for J; bases not matched to a gene: 9.

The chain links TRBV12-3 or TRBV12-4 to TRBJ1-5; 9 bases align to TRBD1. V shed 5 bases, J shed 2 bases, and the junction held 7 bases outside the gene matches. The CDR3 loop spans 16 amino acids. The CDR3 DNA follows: TGTGCCAGCAGTCACGGGACAGGGTACGGCAATCAGCCCCAGCATTTT. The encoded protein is CASSHGTGYGNQPQHF.

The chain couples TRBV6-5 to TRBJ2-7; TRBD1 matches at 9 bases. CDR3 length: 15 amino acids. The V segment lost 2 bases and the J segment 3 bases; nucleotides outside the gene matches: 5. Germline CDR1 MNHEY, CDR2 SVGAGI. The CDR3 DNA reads TGTGCCAGCAGTTACCGGACAGGGGACTGCTACGAGCAGTACTTC. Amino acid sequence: CASSYRTGDCYEQYF.

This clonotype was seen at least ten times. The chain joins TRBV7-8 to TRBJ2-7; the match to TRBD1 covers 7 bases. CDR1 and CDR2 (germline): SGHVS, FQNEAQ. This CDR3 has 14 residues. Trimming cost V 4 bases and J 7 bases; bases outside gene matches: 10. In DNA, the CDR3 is TGTGCCAGCAGCTCATTTAGGGGGCCAGGGGAGCAGTACTTC. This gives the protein CASSSFRGPGEQYF.

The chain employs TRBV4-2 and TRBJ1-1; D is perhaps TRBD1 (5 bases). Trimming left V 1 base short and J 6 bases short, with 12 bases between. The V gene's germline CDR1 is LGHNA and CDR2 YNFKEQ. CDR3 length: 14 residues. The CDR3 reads CASSQGGGYPEAFF. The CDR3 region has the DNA TGTGCCAGCAGCCAAGGTGGGGGGTACCCTGAAGCTTTCTTT.

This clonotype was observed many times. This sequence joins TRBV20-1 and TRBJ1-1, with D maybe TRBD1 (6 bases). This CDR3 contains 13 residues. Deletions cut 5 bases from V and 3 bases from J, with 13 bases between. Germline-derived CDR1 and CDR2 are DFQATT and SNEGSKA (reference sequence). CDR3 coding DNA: TGCAGTGCTCCGGACAGTAGGGACACTGAAGCTTTCTTT. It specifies CSAPDSRDTEAFF.

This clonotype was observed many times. CDR3 region: CASSPGQGRMNTEAFF. The DNA for the CDR3 is TGTGCCAGCAGCCCGGGACAGGGCAGAATGAACACTGAAGCTTTCTTT. This chain links TRBV11-2 with TRBJ1-1; 9 bases map to TRBD1. There are 16 residues in the CDR3. CDR1 is SGHAT, CDR2 FQNNGV, per germline. V shed 5 bases, J shed 0 bases, and the junction held 7 bases outside the gene matches.

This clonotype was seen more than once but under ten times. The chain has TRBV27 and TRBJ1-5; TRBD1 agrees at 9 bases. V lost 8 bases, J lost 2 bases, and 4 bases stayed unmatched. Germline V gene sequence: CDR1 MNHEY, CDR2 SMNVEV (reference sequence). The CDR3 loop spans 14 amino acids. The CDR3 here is CASGWTGGNQPQHF. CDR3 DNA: TGTGCCAGCGGATGGACAGGGGGCAATCAGCCCCAGCATTTT.